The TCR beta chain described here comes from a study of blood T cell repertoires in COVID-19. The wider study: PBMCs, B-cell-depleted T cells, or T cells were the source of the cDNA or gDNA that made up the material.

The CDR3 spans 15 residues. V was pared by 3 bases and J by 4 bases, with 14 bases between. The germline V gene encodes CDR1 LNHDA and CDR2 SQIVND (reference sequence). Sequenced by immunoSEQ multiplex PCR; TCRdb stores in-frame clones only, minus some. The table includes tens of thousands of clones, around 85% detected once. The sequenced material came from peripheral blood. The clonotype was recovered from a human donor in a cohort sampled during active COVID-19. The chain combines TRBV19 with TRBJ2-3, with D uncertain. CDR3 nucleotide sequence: TGTGCCAGTAGTATCCCTAGTTTCGGTTCAGATACGCAGTATTTT. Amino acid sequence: CASSIPSFGSDTQYF.